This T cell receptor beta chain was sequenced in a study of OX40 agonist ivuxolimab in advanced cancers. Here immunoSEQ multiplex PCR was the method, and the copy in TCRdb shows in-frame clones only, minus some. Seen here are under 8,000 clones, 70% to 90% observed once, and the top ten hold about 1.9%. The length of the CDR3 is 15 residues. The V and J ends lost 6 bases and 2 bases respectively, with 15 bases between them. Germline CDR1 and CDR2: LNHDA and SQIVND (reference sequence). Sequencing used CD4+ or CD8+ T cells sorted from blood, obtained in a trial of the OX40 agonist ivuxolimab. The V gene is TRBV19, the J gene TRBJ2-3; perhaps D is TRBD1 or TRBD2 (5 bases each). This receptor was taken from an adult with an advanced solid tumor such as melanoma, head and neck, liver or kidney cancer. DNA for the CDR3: TGTGCCAGTAGGGGTGCAGGGAGTTACACAGATACGCAGTATTTT. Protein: CASRGAGSYTDTQYF.